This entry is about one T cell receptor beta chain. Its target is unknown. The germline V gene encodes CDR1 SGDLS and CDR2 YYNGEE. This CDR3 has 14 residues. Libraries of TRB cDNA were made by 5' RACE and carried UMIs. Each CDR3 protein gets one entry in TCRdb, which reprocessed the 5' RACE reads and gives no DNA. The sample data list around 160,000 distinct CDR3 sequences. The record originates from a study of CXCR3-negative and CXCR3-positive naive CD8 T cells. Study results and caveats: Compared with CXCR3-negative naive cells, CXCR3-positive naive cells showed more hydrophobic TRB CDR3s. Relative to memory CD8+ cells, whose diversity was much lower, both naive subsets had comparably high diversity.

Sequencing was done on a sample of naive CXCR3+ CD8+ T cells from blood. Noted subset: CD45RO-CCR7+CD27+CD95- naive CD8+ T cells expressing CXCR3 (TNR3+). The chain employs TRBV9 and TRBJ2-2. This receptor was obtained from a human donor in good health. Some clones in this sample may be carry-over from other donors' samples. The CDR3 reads CAGSVESGTGELFF. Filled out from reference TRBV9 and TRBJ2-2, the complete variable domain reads DSGVTQTPKHLITATGQRVTLRCSPRSGDLSVYWYQQSLDQGLQFLIQYYNGEERAKGNILERFSAQQFPDLHSELNLSSLELGDSALYFCAGSVESGTGELFFGEGSRLTVL.